This TCR beta chain came from a study of OX40 agonist ivuxolimab in advanced cancers. Autoimmune disease history or systemic immunosuppression barred patients. Profiled with immunoSEQ multiplex PCR; TCRdb holds only in-frame clones, not every one. The table lists about 19,000 clones, 90% of them singletons. The germline CDR1 and CDR2 sequences are SNHLY and FYNNEI. This CDR3 has 15 residues. J was trimmed by 6 bases and V by 6 bases; bases with no gene match: 8. This clone was seen more than once but under ten times. This chain connects TRBV2 to TRBJ2-5; the match to TRBD1 covers 12 bases. Sequenced here: CD4+ or CD8+ T cells sorted from blood, sampled in a trial of the OX40 agonist ivuxolimab. This clonotype was sampled from an adult with an advanced solid tumor such as melanoma, head and neck, liver or kidney cancer. CDR3 sequence reads: CASRGGQGARQTQYF. The CDR3 bases are TGTGCCAGCAGGGGGGGACAGGGGGCTCGACAGACCCAGTACTTC.